Shown below are 5 T cell receptor beta chains from a single sample sequenced in a study of spatial heterogeneity in lung cancer. Study-level findings and limits: How many expanded intratumoral alpha and beta TCRs were present tracked the tumor mutation count, which was a count of nonsynonymous mutations.

No antigen has been assigned to these receptors. MiXCR was run by TCRdb on the 5' RACE reads, yielding one entry per CDR3 protein. The sample lists about 10,000 distinct CDR3 sequences; 12% were seen once. As to time point: sample taken at primary tumor resection. The material sequenced was lung tumor tissue, taken at surgery. These TCRs come from a male donor with early-stage non-small cell lung cancer.

By frequency in the sample, this clonotype is medium-sized. This beta chain was picked up by a library intended for alpha chains and is off target, so its count carries little meaning. The CDR3 nucleotides are TGTGCCAGCAGTGCAGGGGGACAGCCCCAGCATTTT. Translation: CASSAGGQPQHF. The V and J genes are TRBV12-3 or TRBV12-4 and TRBJ1-5; 7 nucleotides align to TRBD1. This CDR3 spans 12 amino acids. Unmatched junction bases numbered 2, after V lost 5 bases and J lost 7 bases.

This clonotype has a count of ten or more. The library was prepared for alpha chains; this beta chain is a stray read, so its frequency means little. This rearrangement joins TRBV7-9 to TRBJ2-2; 7 nucleotides match TRBD1. V was pared by 6 bases and J by 3 bases, with 7 bases of the junction left unmatched. Per germline, CDR1 SEHNR and CDR2 FQNEAQ (reference sequence). The CDR3 sequence is 15 residues long. The CDR3 protein is CASSWGQLDTGELFF. The CDR3 DNA follows: TGTGCCAGCAGTTGGGGACAGTTAGACACCGGGGAGCTGTTTTTT. Full variable domain (missing parts from reference TRBV7-9 and TRBJ2-2): DTGVSQNPRHKITKRGQNVTFRCDPISEHNRLYWYRQTLGQGPEFLTYFQNEAQLEKSRLLSDRFSAERPKGSFSTLEIQRTEQGDSAMYLCASSWGQLDTGELFFGEGSRLTVL.

This clonotype was counted many times. This beta chain is an unintended read in a library built for alpha chains; its size means little. The chain combines TRBV13 with TRBJ1-1, with D possibly TRBD1 on 6 matching bases. Trimming pared 5 bases from V and 4 bases from J, leaving 17 bases between. The CDR3 is 15 amino acids. Looked up from germline, CDR1 is PRHDT and CDR2 is FYEKMQ (reference sequence). The DNA for the CDR3 is TGTGCCAGCAGCACCCAGACAGGTTTGGGCACTGAAGCTTTCTTT. Encoded protein: CASSTQTGLGTEAFF.

This clonotype showed up many times. With the library built for alpha chains, this beta chain is off target and its frequency is not meaningful. The CDR3 is CASSTEVMNTEAFF. The CDR3 nucleotides are TGTGCCAGCTCAACAGAAGTCATGAACACTGAAGCTTTCTTT. The chain links TRBV18 to TRBJ1-1, with D hard to call. CDR1 is KGHSH, CDR2 LQKENI, per germline. The V end was cut by 5 bases, the J end by 0 bases, with 10 bases between. This CDR3 spans 14 amino acids.

This clonotype came up many times. This beta chain is off target for a library built for alpha chains, so its abundance means little. This rearrangement joins TRBV24-1 to TRBJ2-3; D may be TRBD1 (6 bases). Germline values: CDR1 KGHDR, CDR2 SFDVKD. Trimming left V 6 bases short and J 3 bases short, with 12 bases between. This CDR3 is built from 14 residues. The CDR3 spells CATSLGAGTDTQYF. CDR3 in DNA: TGTGCCACCAGTCTGGGGGCTGGTACAGATACGCAGTATTTT.